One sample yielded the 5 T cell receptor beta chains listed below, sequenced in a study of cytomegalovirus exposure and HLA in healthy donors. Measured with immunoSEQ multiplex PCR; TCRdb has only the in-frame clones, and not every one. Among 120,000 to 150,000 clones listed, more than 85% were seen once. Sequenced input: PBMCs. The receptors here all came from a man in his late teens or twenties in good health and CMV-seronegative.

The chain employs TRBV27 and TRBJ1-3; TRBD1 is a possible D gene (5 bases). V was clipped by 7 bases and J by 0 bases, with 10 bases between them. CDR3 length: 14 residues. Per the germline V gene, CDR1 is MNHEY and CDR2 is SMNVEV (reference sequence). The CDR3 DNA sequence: TGTGCCAGCAAATTGCAGGGCTCTGGAAACACCATATATTTT. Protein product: CASKLQGSGNTIYF.

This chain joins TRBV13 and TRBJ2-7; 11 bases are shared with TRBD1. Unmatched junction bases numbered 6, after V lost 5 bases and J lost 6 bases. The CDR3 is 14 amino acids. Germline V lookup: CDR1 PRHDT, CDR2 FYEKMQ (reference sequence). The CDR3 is CASSPRTGGSEQYF. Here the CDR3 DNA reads TGTGCCAGCAGCCCCCGGACAGGGGGCTCCGAGCAGTACTTC.

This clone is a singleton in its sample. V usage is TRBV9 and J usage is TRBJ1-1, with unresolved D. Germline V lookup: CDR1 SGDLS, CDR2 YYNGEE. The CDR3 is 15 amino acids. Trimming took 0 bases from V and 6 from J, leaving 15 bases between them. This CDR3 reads CASSVVLGGLAEAFF. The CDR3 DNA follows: TGTGCCAGCAGCGTAGTGCTCGGAGGGCTGGCTGAAGCTTTCTTT.

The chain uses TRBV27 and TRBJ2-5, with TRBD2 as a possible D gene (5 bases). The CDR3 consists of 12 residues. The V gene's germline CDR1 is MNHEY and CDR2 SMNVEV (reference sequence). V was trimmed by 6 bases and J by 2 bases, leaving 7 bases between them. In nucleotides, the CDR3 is TGTGCCAGCAGGGACTTACAAGAGACCCAGTACTTC. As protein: CASRDLQETQYF.

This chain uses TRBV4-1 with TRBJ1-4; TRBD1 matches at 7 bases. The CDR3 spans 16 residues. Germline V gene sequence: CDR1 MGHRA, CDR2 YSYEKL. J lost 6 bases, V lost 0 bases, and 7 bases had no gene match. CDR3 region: CASSQDWGQGDEKLFF. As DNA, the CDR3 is TGCGCCAGCAGCCAAGATTGGGGTCAGGGGGATGAAAAACTGTTTTTT.